Here is one TCR beta chain with its context. The sample comes from a study of cytomegalovirus exposure and HLA in healthy donors. V was pared by 4 bases and J by 10 bases, with 7 bases of the junction left unmatched. The germline gives CDR1 SGHAT, CDR2 FQDESV (reference sequence). The CDR3 runs 16 residues. The PCR used 60 Vbeta and 13 Jbeta primers. Assay used: immunoSEQ multiplex PCR; TCRdb lists only in-frame clones, some missing. The repertoire holds some 150,000 clones, with less than 80% as singletons. Specimen: PBMCs. The sequence came from a man aged 35 to 55 in good health and CMV-seronegative. The chain couples TRBV11-1 to TRBJ2-1; 16 bases fit TRBD2. DNA of the CDR3: TGTGCCAGCAGCTCGGGACTAGCGGGAGGGCCGGACGAGCAGTTCTTC. This translates into CASSSGLAGGPDEQFF. Full variable domain (outside the CDR3, taken from reference TRBV11-1 and TRBJ2-1): EAEVAQSPRYKITEKSQAVAFWCDPISGHATLYWYRQILGQGPELLVQFQDESVVDDSQLPKDRFSAERLKGVDSTLKIQPAELGDSAMYLCASSSGLAGGPDEQFFGPGTRLTVL.